Below are 32 T cell receptor beta chains sequenced from a single sample in a study of STAT5B mutations in CD4+ large granular lymphocyte leukemia. The method was immunoSEQ multiplex PCR; TCRdb's version includes in-frame clones alone and lacks a portion of them. The data contain around 43,000 clones, approximately 86% of them singletons. Sequenced: CD4+ T cells from blood buffy coats. The origin of the receptors is a human donor in good health.

The genes are TRBV4-2 and TRBJ1-1; unclear D gene. Germline CDR1 reads LGHNA; CDR2 reads YNFKEQ. V lost 1 base to trimming and J lost 0 bases, with 9 bases between them. CDR3 length: 15 amino acids. The CDR3 bases are TGTGCCAGCAGCCAAGCGCCGGGGATGAACACTGAAGCTTTCTTT. Translated, it gives CASSQAPGMNTEAFF.

This rearrangement joins TRBV5-1 to TRBJ1-1, with 8 bases identical to TRBD1. There are 14 residues in the CDR3. Looked up from germline, CDR1 is SGHRS and CDR2 is YFSETQ. J gave up 1 base and V 4 bases, and 3 bases lay outside the gene matches. The CDR3 protein is CASSMDRANTEAFF. The CDR3, as DNA: TGCGCCAGCAGCATGGACAGGGCGAACACTGAAGCTTTCTTT.

The table lists this clone with a few counts. The rearrangement links TRBV7-2 to TRBJ1-1; TRBD1 might be the D (5 bases). V shed 5 bases and J shed 5 bases, with 9 bases lying between them. In germline, CDR1 is SGHTA, CDR2 FQGNSA. The CDR3 totals 12 residues. Here the CDR3 reads CASSQWGTEAFF. The CDR3 DNA reads TGTGCCAGCAGCCAGTGGGGGACTGAAGCTTTCTTT.

V and J are TRBV6-1 and TRBJ2-7, with TRBD1 identical over 10 bases. Germline V gene lookup returns CDR1 MNHNS and CDR2 SASEGT. V shed 4 bases and J 0 bases; nucleotides not matched to a gene: 3. This CDR3 comprises 15 residues. CDR3 DNA: TGTGCCAGCAGTGGCCGGACAGGGGGCTCCTACGAGCAGTACTTC. This translates into CASSGRTGGSYEQYF.

This clone has only one observation. This CDR3 reads CASSLDREDTQYF. CDR3 nucleotides: TGTGCCAGCAGCTTGGACAGGGAGGATACGCAGTATTTT. The chain recombines TRBV7-2 with TRBJ2-3; TRBD1 agrees at 8 bases. The CDR3 consists of 13 residues. Germline values: CDR1 SGHTA, CDR2 FQGNSA. The trim removed 3 bases at V and 6 bases at J, leaving 2 bases unmatched.

The V call is TRBV6-5, the J call TRBJ2-3, with D possibly being TRBD1 or TRBD2 (7 bases each). Trimming removed 5 bases from V and 8 bases from J, with 17 bases in between. The CDR3 extends over 14 amino acids. Looked up from germline, CDR1 is MNHEY and CDR2 is SVGAGI. CDR3 in DNA: TGTGCCAGCAGTACCAGGGGGGGACGAGGTACGCAGTATTTT. The encoded protein is CASSTRGGRGTQYF.

V and J are TRBV10-1 and TRBJ2-3; a weak D match, TRBD2 (6 bases). Per germline, CDR1 WNHNN and CDR2 SYGVQD (reference sequence). V dropped 2 bases and J dropped 4 bases, with 10 bases sitting between them. The CDR3 covers 14 residues. The CDR3 DNA follows: TGCGCCAGCAGTGAGAATCCGGGAGCAGATACGCAGTATTTT. Residues: CASSENPGADTQYF.

V and J are TRBV7-8 and TRBJ1-4; D gene ambiguous. This CDR3 contains 16 residues. With 1 base removed from V and 5 bases from J, the gap between germline ends came to 14 bases. Germline CDR1 is SGHVS and CDR2 is FQNEAQ. CDR3 bases: TGTGCCAGCAGCTTAGTCCCTGGCAGGCGGAATGAAAAACTGTTTTTT. This codes for CASSLVPGRRNEKLFF.

The chain links TRBV5-4 to TRBJ2-3, with D tentatively TRBD2 (6 bases). The germline V gene encodes CDR1 SGHNT and CDR2 YYREEE (reference sequence). The CDR3 is made up of 12 amino acids. V was cut by 1 base and J by 8 bases, with 8 bases left in between. The CDR3 region has the DNA TGTGCCAGCAGCTTGAGGGGAGGTACGCAGTATTTT. It yields the protein CASSLRGGTQYF.

The chain is built from TRBV7-9 and TRBJ1-1, with D uncertain. The CDR3 contains 12 residues. Germline CDR1 SEHNR, CDR2 FQNEAQ (reference sequence). Trimming stripped 4 bases from V and 4 bases from J, with 7 bases between. CDR3 region: CASSSRRTEAFF. For the CDR3, the DNA is TGTGCCAGCAGCTCACGTCGCACTGAAGCTTTCTTT.

The chain carries TRBV29-1 and TRBJ2-3; tentatively, D is TRBD2 (6 bases). V lost 8 bases and J 2 bases, leaving 11 bases between the germline ends. CDR3 length equals 12 residues. Germline values: CDR1 SQVTM, CDR2 ANQGSEA. CDR3 region: CSTGTVTDTQYF. Written as DNA, the CDR3 is TGCAGCACCGGGACTGTCACAGATACGCAGTATTTT.

The chain uses TRBV7-8 and TRBJ2-7; unclear D gene. Germline V gene sequence: CDR1 SGHVS, CDR2 FQNEAQ. The V end lost 1 base, the J end lost 3 bases, and 7 bases lay between the germline ends. This CDR3 comprises 13 residues. In DNA, the CDR3 is TGTGCCAGCAGCTTAGGAGTATTCTACGAGCAGTACTTC. Translation gives CASSLGVFYEQYF.

V gene TRBV7-2 combines with J gene TRBJ2-7, with D uncertain. This CDR3 spans 13 amino acids. Between the trimmed V and J ends, which lost 5 bases and 3 bases, there was a span of 11 bases. Germline lookup yields CDR1 SGHTA and CDR2 FQGNSA. The CDR3 region is CASSSTVIYEQYF. CDR3 DNA sequence: TGTGCCAGCAGCAGCACCGTCATCTACGAGCAGTACTTC.

DNA for the CDR3: TGTGCCAGCAGCTTAAATGGGTACACCGGGGAGCTGTTTTTT. This gives the protein CASSLNGYTGELFF. The chain links TRBV7-3 to TRBJ2-2; D is undetermined. Germline lookup yields CDR1 SGHTA and CDR2 FQGTGA. There are 14 residues in the CDR3. V gave up 1 base and J gave up 3 bases, with 6 bases separating them.

V gene TRBV28 combines with J gene TRBJ1-1; D is unclear. CDR3 size: 15 residues. Trimming removed 8 bases at V and 1 base at J, with 17 bases between. The V gene's germline CDR1 is MDHEN and CDR2 SYDVKM. CDR3 loop: CASSGPDIRNTEAFF. The CDR3, as DNA: TGTGCCAGCTCCGGCCCCGACATACGGAACACTGAAGCTTTCTTT.

This clone was counted between two and nine times. The rearrangement joins TRBV5-1 to TRBJ2-7, with 7 bases aligning to TRBD2. Germline loops: CDR1 SGHRS, CDR2 YFSETQ. V lost 1 base, J lost 6 bases, and 13 bases stayed unmatched. This CDR3 is built from 16 residues. The CDR3 DNA reads as TGCGCCAGCAGCTTGTCAATGGCGGGAGCAATCTCCGAGCAGTACTTC. Translating gives CASSLSMAGAISEQYF.

This sequence joins TRBV5-1 and TRBJ2-7, with 8 bases fitting TRBD1. This CDR3 is built from 14 residues. V trimming: 8 bases; J trimming: 0 bases; junction bases outside the gene matches: 7. Per the germline V gene, CDR1 is SGHRS and CDR2 is YFSETQ. This CDR3 reads CASTRTGSSYEQYF. The DNA of the CDR3 is TGCGCCAGTACCCGGACAGGGAGCTCCTACGAGCAGTACTTC.

V is TRBV9 and J is TRBJ2-2, with D perhaps matching TRBD2 (6 bases). CDR3 size: 14 residues. In germline, CDR1 is SGDLS, CDR2 YYNGEE. Between the trimmed V and J ends, which lost 4 bases and 2 bases, there was a span of 9 bases. Here the CDR3 reads CASSLGGNTGELFF. Written as DNA, the CDR3 is TGTGCCAGCAGCCTGGGAGGCAACACCGGGGAGCTGTTTTTT.

The chain carries TRBV11-2 and TRBJ2-1, with TRBD2 matching over 8 bases. CDR3 size: 16 residues. The germline gives CDR1 SGHAT, CDR2 FQNNGV. V shed 5 bases, J shed 6 bases, and the junction held 12 bases outside the gene matches. CDR3: CASSPLSGSGTNEQFF. In DNA form, the CDR3 reads TGTGCCAGCAGCCCCCTAAGCGGGAGTGGCACCAATGAGCAGTTCTTC.

This clone was counted a single time. The chain uses TRBV29-1 and TRBJ2-1; 12 bases are shared with TRBD1. This CDR3 is built from 15 residues. V lost 7 bases to trimming and J lost 7 bases; unmatched junction nucleotides: 11. Germline CDR1 SQVTM, CDR2 ANQGSEA. The CDR3 region is CSDSPGTGGWNEQFF. The CDR3 DNA reads TGCAGCGACTCCCCCGGGACAGGGGGCTGGAATGAGCAGTTCTTC.

This clone was recorded a few times. The CDR3 DNA reads as TGTGCCAGCAGCCTTTCGGGGGTTGAGCAGTTCTTC. Its translation: CASSLSGVEQFF. The V call is TRBV6-5, the J call TRBJ2-1; D may be TRBD2 (6 bases). V gave up 6 bases and J gave up 9 bases, with 12 bases separating them. Germline loops: CDR1 MNHEY, CDR2 SVGAGI. CDR3 length: 12 residues.

This sequence joins TRBV7-3 and TRBJ2-5, with 9 bases that match TRBD2. With V trimmed by 3 bases and J by 5 bases, 7 bases remained unmatched. Germline CDR1 and CDR2: SGHTA and FQGTGA. The CDR3 has 15 residues. CDR3 nucleotides: TGTGCCAGCAGCTTCGCGGGAGGGCCGGGGGAGACCCAGTACTTC. It is translated as CASSFAGGPGETQYF.

The chain couples TRBV7-2 to TRBJ2-3; D call uncertain. CDR1 and CDR2 (germline): SGHTA, FQGNSA. The CDR3 spans 11 residues. V was pared by 3 bases and J by 2 bases, with 0 bases between. The CDR3 DNA reads TGTGCCAGCAGCTTCACAGATACGCAGTATTTT. Its translation: CASSFTDTQYF.

This rearrangement joins TRBV5-4 to TRBJ2-7; 9 bases match TRBD2. The germline V gene has CDR1 SGHNT and CDR2 YYREEE (reference sequence). This CDR3 has 14 residues. With 4 bases clipped from V and 3 bases from J, the junction kept 5 bases outside the gene matches. This CDR3 reads CASSISGSGYEQYF. In nucleotides, the CDR3 is TGTGCCAGCAGCATTAGCGGGAGTGGCTACGAGCAGTACTTC.

The chain's CDR3 is CASSLTGGGYTEAFF. The CDR3 coding sequence is TGTGCCAGTAGCCTGACAGGGGGCGGTTACACTGAAGCTTTCTTT. The chain recombines TRBV19 with TRBJ1-1; the match to TRBD1 covers 10 bases. Losses at the gene ends were 6 bases for V and 3 bases for J; bases not matched to a gene: 7. The V gene's germline CDR1 is LNHDA and CDR2 SQIVND (reference sequence). This CDR3 is built from 15 residues.

V usage is TRBV4-2 and J usage is TRBJ2-7, with a possible D match to TRBD2 (6 bases). Per germline, CDR1 LGHNA and CDR2 YNFKEQ. Trimming removed 5 bases at V and 2 bases at J, with 19 bases between. CDR3 length equals 16 residues. The CDR3 is CASSAPRGGGAYEQYF. The CDR3, as DNA: TGTGCCAGCAGCGCCCCTCGGGGCGGCGGGGCCTACGAGCAGTACTTC.

The V and J genes are TRBV29-1 and TRBJ2-5; D perhaps matches TRBD2 (6 bases). The CDR3 sequence is 12 residues long. CDR1 and CDR2 (germline): SQVTM, ANQGSEA. With 6 bases removed from V and 2 bases from J, the gap between germline ends came to 10 bases. DNA of the CDR3: TGCAGCGTCGGGGACTTACAAGAGACCCAGTACTTC. This gives the protein CSVGDLQETQYF.

The gene calls are TRBV5-1 and TRBJ1-4; tentative D call: TRBD1 (5 bases). The CDR3 contains 17 residues. Germline CDR1 is SGHRS and CDR2 is YFSETQ. With 0 bases removed from V and 4 bases from J, the gap between germline ends came to 16 bases. The CDR3 protein is CASSLGPGRALNEKLFF. The DNA for the CDR3 is TGCGCCAGCAGCTTGGGACCGGGCAGGGCCCTTAATGAAAAACTGTTTTTT. Full variable domain (outside the CDR3, taken from reference TRBV5-1 and TRBJ1-4): KAGVTQTPRYLIKTRGQQVTLSCSPISGHRSVSWYQQTPGQGLQFLFEYFSETQRNKGNFPGRFSGRQFSNSRSEMNVSTLELGDSALYLCASSLGPGRALNEKLFFGSGTQLSVL.

This clone is a singleton in its sample. The rearrangement links TRBV6-5 to TRBJ1-2; D is unclear. The V gene lost 8 bases and the J gene lost 8 bases, with 9 bases spanning the gap. Germline CDR1 reads MNHEY; CDR2 reads SVGAGI. The length of the CDR3 is 10 residues. The CDR3: CASSEDGYTF. Here the CDR3 DNA reads TGTGCCAGCTCGGAGGACGGCTACACCTTC.

The chain joins TRBV4-2 to TRBJ2-1, with 10 bases matching TRBD2. Germline CDR1 LGHNA, CDR2 YNFKEQ. This CDR3 is 17 amino acids long. Trimming cost V 0 bases and J 9 bases; bases outside gene matches: 11. The CDR3 sequence: CASSQEGVASGSTEQFF. CDR3 coding DNA: TGTGCCAGCAGCCAAGAAGGGGTAGCTAGCGGGAGTACTGAGCAGTTCTTC.

The chain combines TRBV19 with TRBJ1-3, with D possibly TRBD1 on 5 matching bases. V lost 4 bases to trimming and J lost 0 bases, with 7 bases between them. CDR1 and CDR2 (germline): LNHDA, SQIVND (reference sequence). This CDR3 has 14 amino acids. In DNA form, the CDR3 reads TGTGCCAGTAGTACCGGGGGCTCTGGAAACACCATATATTTT. This translates into CASSTGGSGNTIYF.

The genes are TRBV5-8 and TRBJ1-5; no reliable D call. V shed 0 bases and J shed 7 bases, with 8 bases lying between them. Germline CDR1 is SGHTS and CDR2 is YDEGEE. CDR3 length: 13 amino acids. The chain's CDR3 is CASSLDRYQPQHF. Here the CDR3 DNA reads TGTGCCAGCAGCTTGGATAGGTACCAGCCCCAGCATTTT.